This T cell receptor (beta chain) was retrieved from a study of beta chain features in type 1 diabetes. Sorting with CD45RO/CCR7/CD25/CD127/CD95/CD27 yielded naive, central memory, regulatory and stem-like memory CD4+ cells. The whole isolated RNA underwent reverse transcription, so sequencing captured expressed TCRB transcripts. TCRdb's copy holds only in-frame clones and misses some; the assay was immunoSEQ multiplex PCR. The table has about 400,000 clones, around an eighth seen once. CDR1 and CDR2 from the germline V gene are MNHNY and SVGAGI (reference sequence). This CDR3 comprises 15 residues. The V gene lost 0 bases and the J gene lost 0 bases, with 7 bases spanning the gap. General study results and limits: HLA influence on TCRB rearrangement stayed unresolved here.

Comment on this clone: The antigen is unknown.

Material: naive CD4+ T cells from blood. This receptor was taken from a man younger than 30 in good health. The chain combines TRBV6-6 with TRBJ2-3; no reliable D call. Here the CDR3 DNA reads TGTGCCAGCAGTTACTCTGGCGGTAGCACAGATACGCAGTATTTT. Protein: CASSYSGGSTDTQYF.